The TCR beta chain described here comes from a study of regulatory T cells in long-lasting Graves disease. For the study at large: Persistent Graves' disease denoted over 5 years of antithyroid drugs plus positive TSH receptor antibodies. Study results and caveats: Persistent Graves' patients showed a TCR diversity that was lower than that of newly diagnosed ones.

Investigators prepared the TCR beta libraries by applying iRepertoire HTBI primers and Arm-PCR of CDR3 regions. Each CDR3 protein is one row after TCRdb ran MiXCR on the multiplex PCR reads. The sample holds 350,000 to 450,000 distinct CDR3 sequences, about a fifth seen once. Described time point: persistent/refractory GD, antithyroid drugs over 5 years with positive TRAb. Construction of the TCR library relied on RNA isolated from PBMCs. Graves' disease diagnoses followed American Thyroid Association guidelines. Trimming removed 6 bases from V and 1 base from J, with 10 bases in between. CDR1 is PRHDT and CDR2 is FYEKMQ in the germline V gene (reference sequence). The CDR3 has 14 residues. About this clonotype itself: The target antigen is unknown.

The sequences come from peripheral blood mononuclear cells (PBMCs), collected when the disease was refractory, from a patient treated with antithyroid drugs. V usage is TRBV13 and J usage is TRBJ2-1, with a weak D call TRBD1 (6 bases). The receptor's source is a female donor with Graves disease. CDR3 DNA sequence: TGTGCCAGCAGAAGACAGGTTTCCTACAATGAGCAGTTCTTC. Its protein is CASRRQVSYNEQFF.